Listed here is a single T cell receptor beta chain. A single record per CDR3 protein comes from TCRdb applying MiXCR to the RT-PCR reads. Of about 190,000 distinct CDR3 sequences in the sample, under 15% were seen once. Trimming removed 6 bases at V and 3 bases at J, with 8 bases between. Per the germline V gene, CDR1 is ENHRY and CDR2 is SYGVKD. There are 12 residues in the CDR3. The data were taken from a study of response to subunit inactivated influenza vaccine. The source was CD8+ T cells sorted from PBMCs, collected around 5 days after vaccination. This receptor was taken from a man between 50 and 59 years old who received an inactivated influenza vaccine. The chain links TRBV10-3 to TRBJ2-5, with D hard to call. The CDR3, as DNA: TGTGCCATCAGGGGTGAAGAAGAGACCCAGTACTTC. Its protein product is CAIRGEEETQYF.